These 3 T cell receptor beta chains were sequenced from one sample in a study of cytomegalovirus exposure and HLA in healthy donors. The primer mix had 60 Vbeta and 13 Jbeta primers. Some clones are missing from TCRdb's copy, which holds only in-frame ones; the method was immunoSEQ multiplex PCR. The data hold some 150,000 clones, with 80% observed a single time. The sequencing sample was made of PBMCs. These receptors were obtained from a female donor in good health and CMV-seronegative.

The chain joins TRBV2 to TRBJ2-7; 12 bases line up with TRBD1. Germline-derived CDR1 and CDR2 are SNHLY and FYNNEI. After removal of 6 bases from V and 6 bases from J, the junction contained 3 bases not matched to a gene. CDR3 length: 13 residues. The CDR3 reads CASRGTGGGEQYF. As DNA, the CDR3 is TGTGCCAGCAGGGGGACAGGGGGCGGCGAGCAGTACTTC.

The chain is built from TRBV28 and TRBJ1-2; tentative D call: TRBD1 (5 bases). The germline V and J ends were trimmed by 6 bases and 4 bases, with 12 bases remaining between them. The CDR3 length is 13 residues. Per germline, CDR1 MDHEN and CDR2 SYDVKM. CDR3 region: CASRGGMSYGYTF. The CDR3 nucleotides read TGTGCCAGCAGGGGGGGGATGAGCTATGGCTACACCTTC.

This chain uses TRBV18 with TRBJ1-5; 7 bases align to TRBD1. Germline loops: CDR1 KGHSH, CDR2 LQKENI. This CDR3 comprises 16 residues. The ends lost 2 bases at V and 5 bases at J; junction bases unmatched: 9. The CDR3 DNA is TGTGCCAGCTCACCATTTGGCACCCAGGGGGATCAGCCCCAGCATTTT. Residues: CASSPFGTQGDQPQHF.